The TCR beta chain under discussion was sequenced for a study of blood T cell repertoires in COVID-19. On the study more broadly: Acute-phase and convalescent COVID-19 samples originated in the United States, Italy and Spain. From T cells, B-cell-depleted T cells, or PBMCs came the material, which was cDNA or gDNA.

The germline V gene encodes CDR1 LNHDA and CDR2 SQIVND (reference sequence). CDR3 length equals 12 residues. With 4 bases removed from V and 13 bases from J, the gap between germline ends came to 11 bases. Original methodology: Quantification of nucleated cells was approximated via reference gene primer amplification. Assay: immunoSEQ multiplex PCR; the TCRdb copy retains only in-frame clones and omits some. That table furnishes V, J and clone size, whereas the DNA furnished D and trimming. Here the sample spans 90,000 to 110,000 clones, roughly four fifths being singletons. The sequence came from a woman older than 75 with acute or convalescent COVID-19. V usage is TRBV19 and J usage is TRBJ1-6; D not resolved. Sequenced input: peripheral blood. CDR3 coding DNA: TGTGCCAGTAGTACTCAAGACGGGCCCCTCCACTTT. Protein sequence: CASSTQDGPLHF.